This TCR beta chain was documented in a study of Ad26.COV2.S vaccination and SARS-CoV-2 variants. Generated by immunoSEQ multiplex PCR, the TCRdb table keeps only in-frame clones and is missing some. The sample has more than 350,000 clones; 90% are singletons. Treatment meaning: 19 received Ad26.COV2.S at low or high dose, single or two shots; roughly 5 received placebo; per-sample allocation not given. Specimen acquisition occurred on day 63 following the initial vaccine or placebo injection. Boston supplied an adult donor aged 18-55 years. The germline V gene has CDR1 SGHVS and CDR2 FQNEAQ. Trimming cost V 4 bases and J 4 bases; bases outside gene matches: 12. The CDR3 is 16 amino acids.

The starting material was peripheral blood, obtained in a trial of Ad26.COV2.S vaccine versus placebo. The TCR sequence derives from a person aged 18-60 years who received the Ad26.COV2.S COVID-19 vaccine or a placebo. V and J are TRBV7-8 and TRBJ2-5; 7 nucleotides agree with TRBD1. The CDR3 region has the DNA TGTGCCAGCAGCTACCGCACAGGGGCACCGGGAGAGACCCAGTACTTC. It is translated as CASSYRTGAPGETQYF.